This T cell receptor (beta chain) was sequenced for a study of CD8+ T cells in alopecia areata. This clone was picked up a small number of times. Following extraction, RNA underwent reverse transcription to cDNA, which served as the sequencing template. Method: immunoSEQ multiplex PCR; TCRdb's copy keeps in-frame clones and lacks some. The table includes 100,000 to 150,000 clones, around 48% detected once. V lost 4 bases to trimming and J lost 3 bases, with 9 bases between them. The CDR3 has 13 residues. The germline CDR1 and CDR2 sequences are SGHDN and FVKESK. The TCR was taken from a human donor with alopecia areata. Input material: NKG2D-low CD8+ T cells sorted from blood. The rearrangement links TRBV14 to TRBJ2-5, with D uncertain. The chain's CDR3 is CASSPIPEETQYF. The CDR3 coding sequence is TGTGCCAGCAGCCCGATTCCGGAAGAGACCCAGTACTTC.